These T cell receptor beta chains were read from a single sample in a study of radiation and T cells in renal cell carcinoma. This table comes from immunoSEQ multiplex PCR, and its TCRdb copy is limited to in-frame clones, with some not included. The data contain over 120,000 clones, about 88% of them seen just once; the ten biggest clones take up approximately 12%. The sequencing used blood, collected from a patient whose treatment included radiotherapy and nephrectomy. The receptors stem from a woman aged 45-65 years with renal cell carcinoma. CDR3s include the opening cysteine and the closing phenylalanine or tryptophan. The order of the fields is V gene, D gene, clone size, CDR3 length, J gene, CDR3 DNA, CDR3 protein. D genes are given only for firm matches. Size is stated for part of the rows, as once, few or many counts, or as a class when the clone is expanded.

v_gene: TRBV7-9; d_gene: .; abundance: .; len: 14; j_gene: TRBJ2-5; CDR3nt: TGTGCCAGCAGAGACCAGGGACGGCAAGAGACCCAGTACTTC; CDR3aa: CASRDQGRQETQYF
v_gene: TRBV7-8; d_gene: .; abundance: .; len: 17; j_gene: TRBJ1-2; CDR3nt: TGTGCCAGCAGCTTAGGAGTCACAGGGTACGGGGGATATGGCTACACCTTC; CDR3aa: CASSLGVTGYGGYGYTF
v_gene: TRBV19; d_gene: TRBD2; abundance: .; len: 14; j_gene: TRBJ2-1; CDR3nt: TGTGCCAGTAACTCCCTAGCGGCTTACAATGAGCAGTTCTTC; CDR3aa: CASNSLAAYNEQFF
v_gene: TRBV18; d_gene: .; abundance: .; len: 14; j_gene: TRBJ1-4; CDR3nt: TGTGCCAGCTCCCCGGGACACCGTAATGAAAAACTGTTTTTT; CDR3aa: CASSPGHRNEKLFF
v_gene: TRBV29-1; d_gene: .; abundance: .; len: 8; j_gene: TRBJ1-1; CDR3nt: TGCAGCGAGGGTCTGGGTTTCTTT; CDR3aa: CSEGLGFF
v_gene: TRBV7-2; d_gene: TRBD2; abundance: .; len: 16; j_gene: TRBJ2-1; CDR3nt: TGTGCCAGCAGCACAGCCTTCGCGGGGGGTTACAATGAGCAGTTCTTC; CDR3aa: CASSTAFAGGYNEQFF
v_gene: TRBV18; d_gene: TRBD1; abundance: .; len: 14; j_gene: TRBJ1-2; CDR3nt: TGTGCCAGCTCACCCTCAGGGGGCGCGTATGGCTACACCTTC; CDR3aa: CASSPSGGAYGYTF
v_gene: TRBV6-1; d_gene: .; abundance: .; len: 12; j_gene: TRBJ1-2; CDR3nt: TGTGCCAGCAGTGAAACCAGCTATGGCTACACCTTC; CDR3aa: CASSETSYGYTF
v_gene: TRBV4-1; d_gene: .; abundance: .; len: 13; j_gene: TRBJ1-2; CDR3nt: TGCGCCAGCAGCCAAGGTTTTTCGGGTGGCTACACCTTC; CDR3aa: CASSQGFSGGYTF
v_gene: TRBV19; d_gene: TRBD2; abundance: .; len: 14; j_gene: TRBJ2-5; CDR3nt: TGTGCCAGTAGCCCCGGGGGGGTTCAAGAGACCCAGTACTTC; CDR3aa: CASSPGGVQETQYF
v_gene: TRBV5-1; d_gene: .; abundance: .; len: 16; j_gene: TRBJ1-2; CDR3nt: TGCGCCAGCAGCTTGGAGGGAGTACCTCGAAGTTATGGCTACACCTTC; CDR3aa: CASSLEGVPRSYGYTF
v_gene: TRBV19; d_gene: TRBD1; abundance: .; len: 16; j_gene: TRBJ1-1; CDR3nt: TGTGCCAGCGAACCGGGACAGGGAAGGAGGAACACTGAAGCTTTCTTT; CDR3aa: CASEPGQGRRNTEAFF
v_gene: TRBV5-1; d_gene: .; abundance: .; len: 13; j_gene: TRBJ1-2; CDR3nt: TGCGCCAGCAGCTTGGGGCAGCACTATGGCTACACCTTC; CDR3aa: CASSLGQHYGYTF
v_gene: TRBV6-1; d_gene: TRBD1; abundance: .; len: 14; j_gene: TRBJ1-3; CDR3nt: TGTGCCAGCAGAGACAGGGGGTGGGGAAACACCATATATTTT; CDR3aa: CASRDRGWGNTIYF
v_gene: TRBV30; d_gene: TRBD1; abundance: .; len: 14; j_gene: TRBJ1-2; CDR3nt: TGTGCCTGGAGTGCTTCAACAGGGGGACATGGCTACACCTTC; CDR3aa: CAWSASTGGHGYTF
v_gene: TRBV13; d_gene: TRBD1; abundance: few; len: 15; j_gene: TRBJ2-1; CDR3nt: TGTGCCAGCAGCTTAGGGACAGGGCTAAACAATGAGCAGTTCTTC; CDR3aa: CASSLGTGLNNEQFF
v_gene: TRBV30; d_gene: TRBD2; abundance: .; len: 15; j_gene: TRBJ2-1; CDR3nt: TGTGCCTGGACTTTAAGACTAGCGGGGAACAATGAGCAGTTCTTC; CDR3aa: CAWTLRLAGNNEQFF
v_gene: TRBV7-8; d_gene: .; abundance: .; len: 15; j_gene: TRBJ1-1; CDR3nt: TGTGCCAGCAGCTTAGAATCGGGACAGAACACTGAAGCTTTCTTT; CDR3aa: CASSLESGQNTEAFF
v_gene: TRBV4-3; d_gene: TRBD1; abundance: .; len: 16; j_gene: TRBJ1-4; CDR3nt: TGCGCCAGCAGCCAAGAGTGGTCAGGGGGGTATGAAAAACTGTTTTTT; CDR3aa: CASSQEWSGGYEKLFF
v_gene: TRBV5-1; d_gene: .; abundance: .; len: 11; j_gene: TRBJ2-1; CDR3nt: TGCGCCAGCAGCTTAAGTGTGGAGCAGTTCTTC; CDR3aa: CASSLSVEQFF
v_gene: TRBV7-2; d_gene: TRBD1; abundance: .; len: 15; j_gene: TRBJ2-7; CDR3nt: TGTGCCAGCAGCTTGATCAGGGGGCGAATACACGAGCAGTACTTC; CDR3aa: CASSLIRGRIHEQYF
v_gene: TRBV12-5; d_gene: TRBD1; abundance: .; len: 14; j_gene: TRBJ2-7; CDR3nt: TGTGCTAGTGGCCGGACAGGGGTCGGTTACGAGCAGTACTTC; CDR3aa: CASGRTGVGYEQYF
v_gene: TRBV11-2; d_gene: .; abundance: .; len: 13; j_gene: TRBJ1-5; CDR3nt: TGTGCCAGCAGCCAAACCAGCGCCCAGCCCCAGCATTTT; CDR3aa: CASSQTSAQPQHF
v_gene: TRBV7-9; d_gene: .; abundance: .; len: 16; j_gene: TRBJ2-5; CDR3nt: TGTGCCAGCAGCCCCGTTCGAGTCGGGGGCAGGGAGACCCAGTACTTC; CDR3aa: CASSPVRVGGRETQYF
v_gene: TRBV11-2; d_gene: .; abundance: .; len: 15; j_gene: TRBJ2-3; CDR3nt: TGTGCCAGCAGCTTAACTCAGGGCCTGGCAGATACGCAGTATTTT; CDR3aa: CASSLTQGLADTQYF
v_gene: TRBV7-3; d_gene: TRBD2; abundance: .; len: 17; j_gene: TRBJ2-3; CDR3nt: TGTGCCAGCAGCTCAGAGGGACTAGCGGGGGGAGCAGATACGCAGTATTTT; CDR3aa: CASSSEGLAGGADTQYF
v_gene: TRBV6-1; d_gene: .; abundance: once; len: 15; j_gene: TRBJ1-5; CDR3nt: TGTGCCAGCAGTGAAGTGACAGGTAGCAATCAGCCCCAGCATTTT; CDR3aa: CASSEVTGSNQPQHF
v_gene: TRBV5-4; d_gene: .; abundance: .; len: 14; j_gene: TRBJ2-3; CDR3nt: TGTGCCAGCAGCTTGGCCGGTGTCGCAGATACGCAGTATTTT; CDR3aa: CASSLAGVADTQYF
v_gene: TRBV6-5; d_gene: .; abundance: once; len: 14; j_gene: TRBJ1-4; CDR3nt: TGTGCCAGCAGTTACGGACAGTTTAATGAAAAACTGTTTTTT; CDR3aa: CASSYGQFNEKLFF
v_gene: TRBV2; d_gene: .; abundance: .; len: 14; j_gene: TRBJ1-1; CDR3nt: TGTGCCAGCAGGGGGGGACGGGGGAACACTGAAGCTTTCTTT; CDR3aa: CASRGGRGNTEAFF
v_gene: TRBV6-4; d_gene: .; abundance: .; len: 15; j_gene: TRBJ2-7; CDR3nt: TGTGCCAGCAGTGAGAGGGGGGAGTCTGCCTACGAGCAGTACTTC; CDR3aa: CASSERGESAYEQYF
v_gene: TRBV13; d_gene: .; abundance: .; len: 15; j_gene: TRBJ1-3; CDR3nt: TGTGCCAGCAGACCCCAGACAGCCTCTGGAAACACCATATATTTT; CDR3aa: CASRPQTASGNTIYF
v_gene: TRBV7-9; d_gene: .; abundance: .; len: 15; j_gene: TRBJ1-2; CDR3nt: TGTGCCAGCAGCTTAGATTTGTGGGGTTCCTATGGCTACACCTTC; CDR3aa: CASSLDLWGSYGYTF
v_gene: TRBV7-2; d_gene: .; abundance: .; len: 13; j_gene: TRBJ1-1; CDR3nt: TGTGCCAGCAGCTTCGGGCCGAGCACTGAAGCTTTCTTT; CDR3aa: CASSFGPSTEAFF
v_gene: TRBV19; d_gene: .; abundance: .; len: 16; j_gene: TRBJ2-7; CDR3nt: TGTGCCAGTAGTTCAGGCCGGAAGCGGCTAACCTACGAGCAGTACTTC; CDR3aa: CASSSGRKRLTYEQYF
v_gene: TRBV28; d_gene: TRBD1; abundance: .; len: 12; j_gene: TRBJ2-7; CDR3nt: TGTGCCAGCAGTACAGGGGCCTACGAGCAGTACTTC; CDR3aa: CASSTGAYEQYF
v_gene: TRBV2; d_gene: TRBD2; abundance: once; len: 17; j_gene: TRBJ2-1; CDR3nt: TGTGCCAGCAGGGGACTAGCGGGGGGGAGTAAGTACAATGAGCAGTTCTTC; CDR3aa: CASRGLAGGSKYNEQFF